The clone carrying this T cell receptor beta chain was seen ten or more times. What it binds is unknown. TCRdb processed the PCR reads anew with MiXCR; each CDR3 protein has one entry. There are some 320,000 distinct CDR3 sequences in the sample; about a fifth occur only once, and approximately 0.83% lies in the top ten. The data derive from a study of molecular identifiers for immune sequencing clone quantification. As for the study in general: Replicate RNA from roughly 18,000 or 92,000 naive CD8 T cells formed five aliquots; four were sequenced. The study, taken as a whole, reports: Clones above 20 RNA copies contained over 98% of effector molecules and under 1% of naive molecules. Barcodes shared by identical TCR molecules could lead to underestimated sizes of highly expanded clones.

Germline V gives CDR1 SQVTM, CDR2 ANQGSEA. The V and J ends lost 6 bases and 3 bases, in that order; junction bases with no gene match: 8. The CDR3 consists of 15 residues. Naive CD8 T cells were picked out by sorting for CD8+CD4-CCR7+CD45RA+. This TCR came from a human donor in good health. Some libraries in this study had Jurkat cell RNA spiked in. Input material: naive CD8+ T cells from blood, with Jurkat cell RNA spiked in. The sample's subset: FACS-sorted CD8+CD4-CCR7+CD45RA+ naive T cells. The chain is built from TRBV29-1 and TRBJ2-2; 9 positions agree with TRBD2. CDR3: CSVGLAGKYTGELFF. CDR3 bases: TGCAGCGTGGGGCTAGCGGGAAAGTACACCGGGGAGCTGTTTTTT.